This is a list of T cell receptor beta chains from one sample in a study of blood T cell repertoires in COVID-19. Measured with immunoSEQ multiplex PCR; TCRdb has only the in-frame clones, and not every one. In the table there are about 210,000 clones, roughly 85% of which are singletons. Sequenced input: peripheral blood. These receptors came from a woman between 65 and 79 years old with COVID-19, enrolled during active disease. CDR3s include the opening cysteine and the closing phenylalanine or tryptophan. Each record gives: clone size, J gene, D gene, V gene, CDR3 protein, CDR3 DNA. The D gene is left open where the match is weak. Rows may omit the clone size; those that give it use once, few, many or a size class.

>once|TRBJ2-4|TRBD2|TRBV11-1
CASSFLAGFSKNIQYF
TGTGCCAGCAGCTTCCTAGCGGGATTTTCCAAAAACATTCAGTACTTC
>few|TRBJ1-3|NA|TRBV6-5
CASARTGGSGNTIYF
TGTGCTAGCGCCAGGACGGGGGGCTCTGGAAACACCATATATTTT
>NA|TRBJ1-2|NA|TRBV20-1
CSASPGYGYTF
TGCAGTGCTAGTCCGGGCTATGGCTACACCTTC
>NA|TRBJ1-6|TRBD1|TRBV10-3
CAISPTGDNSPLHF
TGTGCCATCAGCCCGACAGGGGATAATTCACCCCTCCACTTT
>NA|TRBJ1-1|NA|TRBV29-1
CSVGGRGGNTEAFF
TGCAGCGTTGGGGGAAGGGGCGGTAACACTGAAGCTTTCTTT
>NA|TRBJ1-4|NA|TRBV5-1
CASSSGGVDEKLFF
TGCGCCAGCAGCTCTGGCGGGGTTGATGAAAAACTGTTTTTT
>NA|TRBJ2-1|TRBD2|TRBV7-9
CASSETSGYYNEQFF
TGTGCCAGCAGCGAGACTAGCGGATACTACAATGAGCAGTTCTTC
>NA|TRBJ2-2|NA|TRBV9
CASSAYGTKNTGELFF
TGTGCCAGCAGCGCCTACGGGACAAAGAACACCGGGGAGCTGTTTTTT
>few|TRBJ2-1|NA|TRBV6-2/TRBV6-3
CASSRDGYNEQFF
TGTGCCAGCAGCCGCGACGGGTACAATGAGCAGTTCTTC
>few|TRBJ1-2|NA|TRBV7-9
CASSANQEYFYGYTF
TGTGCCAGCAGCGCAAATCAGGAATACTTCTATGGCTACACCTTC
>NA|TRBJ1-6|NA|TRBV6-5
CASSTDIWARRLHF
TGTGCCAGCAGTACCGACATCTGGGCCCGAAGACTCCACTTT
>NA|TRBJ2-1|TRBD2|TRBV18
CASSQLAGDHNEQFF
TGTGCCAGCTCCCAACTAGCGGGGGACCACAATGAGCAGTTCTTC
>NA|TRBJ2-5|NA|TRBV6-5
CASQVHRVQETQYF
TGTGCCAGTCAAGTTCACAGGGTTCAAGAGACCCAGTACTTC
>once|TRBJ1-2|TRBD1|TRBV19
CASSMGGTAYGYTF
TGTGCCAGTAGTATGGGTGGGACAGCGTATGGCTACACCTTC
>NA|TRBJ1-1|TRBD1|TRBV6-5
CASSYSGQGARSEAFF
TGTGCCAGCAGTTACTCGGGACAGGGGGCGCGCTCTGAAGCTTTCTTT
>NA|TRBJ2-1|NA|TRBV12-2
CASPVGGRSYNEQFF
TGTGCAAGTCCCGTCGGGGGGAGAAGTTACAATGAGCAGTTCTTC
>once|TRBJ1-1|NA|TRBV9
CASSVAPRPHNTEAFF
TGTGCCAGCAGCGTAGCCCCCAGGCCACACAACACTGAAGCTTTCTTT
>NA|TRBJ2-1|TRBD2|TRBV5-6
CASSGDTSGDYNEQFF
TGTGCCAGCAGCGGGGATACTAGCGGGGATTACAATGAGCAGTTCTTC
>NA|TRBJ2-7|TRBD1|TRBV5-1
CASKLRPGQGAYEQYF
TGCGCCAGCAAATTACGCCCCGGACAGGGGGCGTACGAGCAGTACTTC
>NA|TRBJ1-1|TRBD1|TRBV28
CASRTKDRENTEAFF
TGTGCCAGCAGGACAAAAGACAGGGAGAACACTGAAGCTTTCTTT